This T cell receptor (beta chain) is from a study of cytomegalovirus exposure and HLA in healthy donors. Background on the study: Prior work identified under 130 million unique TCR beta sequences in roughly 180 million T cells. Unique TCRs numbering approximately 81 million, obtained from HLA-typed donors, made up an early data release. Study-wide results and caveats: TCR beta V- and J-gene trimming was later associated with a missense DCLRE1C variant. Most of the TCR beta V segments (in an earlier analysis) were productive either about 90% or about 30% of the time.

CDR1 and CDR2 (germline): SGHDT, YYEEEE. Trimming left V 6 bases short and J 13 bases short, with 19 bases between. This CDR3 has 12 amino acids. A note on this clone: The antigen is undetermined.

Primers included in the PCR were 60 Vbeta and 13 Jbeta primers. Measured with immunoSEQ multiplex PCR; TCRdb has only the in-frame clones, and not every one. The repertoire consists of about 130,000 clones, with roughly 70% occurring once and the leading ten covering 4.3%. Sequencing was carried out using PBMCs. The gene calls are TRBV5-6 and TRBJ1-2; weak D call: TRBD1 (5 bases). The clonotype comes from a young man in good health and CMV-seropositive. CDR3 sequence (DNA): TGTGCCAGCACAAAGCAGGGCCAGGGTTCCACCTTC. The encoded protein is CASTKQGQGSTF.